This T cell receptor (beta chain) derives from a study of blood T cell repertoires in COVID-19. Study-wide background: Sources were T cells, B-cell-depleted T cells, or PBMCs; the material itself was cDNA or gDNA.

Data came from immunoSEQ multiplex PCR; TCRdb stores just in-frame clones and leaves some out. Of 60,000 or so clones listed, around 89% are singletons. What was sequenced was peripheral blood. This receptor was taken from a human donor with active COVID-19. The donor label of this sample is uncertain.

The DNA of the CDR3 is TGCAGCGCCGGGACAGGCTCACACCCGGGGGGTACGCAGTATTTT. Translation: CSAGTGSHPGGTQYF. The V call is TRBV29-1, the J call TRBJ2-3; possibly TRBD1 for D (8 bases). Trimming removed 7 bases from V and 8 bases from J, with 25 bases in between. Looked up from germline, CDR1 is SQVTM and CDR2 is ANQGSEA. The CDR3 consists of 15 residues.